Listed below are T cell receptor beta chains from one sample, sequenced in a study of T cells after yellow fever vaccination. TCRdb redid the calling of the 5' RACE reads with MiXCR, one entry per CDR3 protein. In the table there are about 500,000 distinct CDR3 sequences, approximately 16% of which are singletons. Sequenced here: PBMCs, sampled about 5 days after the first yellow fever vaccination. The receptors come from a man aged 18 to 29 who received the YFV17D yellow fever vaccine. CDR3s include the opening cysteine and the closing phenylalanine or tryptophan. D genes are given only for firm matches. Clone size, where shown, is once, few, many, or a class for clones that have expanded.

D: NA
size: few
J: TRBJ1-2
V: TRBV6-5
DNA: TGTGCCAGCAGTTACTCGTCAGGGTCGTATGGCTACACCTTC
CDR3: CASSYSSGSYGYTF

D: TRBD1
size: many
J: TRBJ1-4
V: TRBV5-4
DNA: TGTGCCAGCAGCCGACAGGGAGCGGCTGAAAAACTGTTTTTT
CDR3: CASSRQGAAEKLFF

D: NA
size: few
J: TRBJ2-1
V: TRBV19
DNA: TGTGCCAGTAGTATAGATGGCGGGTTCTACAATGAGCAGTTCTTC
CDR3: CASSIDGGFYNEQFF

D: TRBD2
size: few
J: TRBJ2-5
V: TRBV7-2
DNA: TGTGCCAGCAGCCGAGCGGGGGGGTACCAAGAGACCCAGTACTTC
CDR3: CASSRAGGYQETQYF

D: NA
size: once
J: TRBJ2-1
V: TRBV7-9
DNA: TGTGCCAGCAGCTTGAGCTTTAATGAGCAGTTCTTC
CDR3: CASSLSFNEQFF

D: NA
size: NA
J: TRBJ2-3
V: TRBV5-1
DNA: TGCGCCAGCAGCTGGTGGGGCAGTACCACAGATACGCAGTATTTT
CDR3: CASSWWGSTTDTQYF

D: NA
size: NA
J: TRBJ1-1
V: TRBV4-1
DNA: TGCGCCAGCAGCCAAGTAGGCCCGCCGGTGTACACTGAAGCTTTCTTT
CDR3: CASSQVGPPVYTEAFF

D: TRBD2
size: few
J: TRBJ2-3
V: TRBV7-2
DNA: TGTGCCAGCGGCGGGAGGGATACGCAGTATTTT
CDR3: CASGGRDTQYF

D: TRBD2
size: NA
J: TRBJ2-1
V: TRBV2
DNA: TGTGCCCCCCGGGGGGGAGGGAGGGATGAGCAGTTCTTC
CDR3: CAPRGGGRDEQFF

D: NA
size: NA
J: TRBJ1-1
V: TRBV3-1
DNA: TGTGCCAGCAGCCTTTTGGGACTAGGGAACACTGAAGCTTTCTTT
CDR3: CASSLLGLGNTEAFF

D: NA
size: NA
J: TRBJ2-3
V: TRBV5-4
DNA: TGTGCCAGCAGCCGAAACAGGGATCGCACAGATACGCAGTATTTT
CDR3: CASSRNRDRTDTQYF

D: TRBD1
size: NA
J: TRBJ1-5
V: TRBV27
DNA: TGTGCCAGCAGATTTACAGGGGTGGGGGATCAGCCCCAGCATTTT
CDR3: CASRFTGVGDQPQHF

D: NA
size: NA
J: TRBJ2-3
V: TRBV10-3
DNA: TGTGCCATCAGCAACTATGACACAGATACGCAGTATTTT
CDR3: CAISNYDTDTQYF

D: NA
size: few
J: TRBJ2-1
V: TRBV9
DNA: TGTGCCAGCAGCGTAGGTGGGGGGGCGGAAAATGAGCAGTTCTTC
CDR3: CASSVGGGAENEQFF

D: NA
size: NA
J: TRBJ1-1
V: TRBV5-6
DNA: TGTGCCAGCAGCCTGGTGCGGCTGATGAACACTGAAGCTTTCTTT
CDR3: CASSLVRLMNTEAFF

D: TRBD1
size: NA
J: TRBJ2-5
V: TRBV24-1
DNA: TGTGCCACCAGTGATTCGGGACAGGGGTTGCGAGAGACCCAGTACTTC
CDR3: CATSDSGQGLRETQYF

D: NA
size: NA
J: TRBJ2-3
V: TRBV4-1
DNA: TGCGCCAGCAGCCAAGATGGTCCCGTCACAGATACGCAGTATTTT
CDR3: CASSQDGPVTDTQYF

D: NA
size: NA
J: TRBJ1-1
V: TRBV12-3/TRBV12-4
DNA: TGTGCCAGCAGTCCACAGGAACCCGGGTACACTGAAGCTTTCTTT
CDR3: CASSPQEPGYTEAFF

D: NA
size: NA
J: TRBJ1-6
V: TRBV20-1
DNA: TGCAGTGCTAGATCTGGGGTTAAGCCTAATTCGCCCCTCCACTTT
CDR3: CSARSGVKPNSPLHF

D: TRBD2
size: NA
J: TRBJ2-1
V: TRBV5-4
DNA: TGTGCCAGCAGCTCTGGGGGTAGCGGGGGACTTAATGAGCAGTTCTTC
CDR3: CASSSGGSGGLNEQFF

D: NA
size: few
J: TRBJ2-1
V: TRBV21-1
DNA: TGTGCCAGCAGCAAAGGAGGCAGGGATAGGGACAATGAGCAGTTCTTC
CDR3: CASSKGGRDRDNEQFF

D: NA
size: few
J: TRBJ1-1
V: TRBV7-9
DNA: TGTGCCAGCAGCTTAGTTTGGCGGAAAAACACTGAAGCTTTCTTT
CDR3: CASSLVWRKNTEAFF

D: TRBD1
size: many
J: TRBJ2-3
V: TRBV20-1
DNA: TGCAGTGCTGAACAGGGGGCAACAGATACGCAGTATTTT
CDR3: CSAEQGATDTQYF

D: NA
size: many
J: TRBJ1-2
V: TRBV12-3/TRBV12-4
DNA: TGTGCCAGCAGTTTAGGGATTGGCTATGGCTACACCTTC
CDR3: CASSLGIGYGYTF

D: NA
size: NA
J: TRBJ2-7
V: TRBV20-1
DNA: TGCAGTGCTAGAGGGGTCCCTGACGGAGCCTACGAGCAGTACTTC
CDR3: CSARGVPDGAYEQYF

D: TRBD1
size: few
J: TRBJ1-2
V: TRBV6-6
DNA: TGTGCCAGCAGTGGACAGGGTGACTATGGCTACACCTTC
CDR3: CASSGQGDYGYTF

D: TRBD1
size: few
J: TRBJ2-3
V: TRBV12-3/TRBV12-4
DNA: TGTGCCAGCAGGGACAGGGTTTCCACAGATACGCAGTATTTT
CDR3: CASRDRVSTDTQYF

D: TRBD1
size: NA
J: TRBJ1-1
V: TRBV25-1
DNA: TGTGCCAGCAGTGGGACAGGGCTCGTAACTGAAGCTTTCTTT
CDR3: CASSGTGLVTEAFF

D: NA
size: few
J: TRBJ2-2
V: TRBV4-3
DNA: TGCGCCAGCAGCCTGTATAGGGGAAGAGCGAACACCGGGGAGCTGTTTTTT
CDR3: CASSLYRGRANTGELFF

D: NA
size: few
J: TRBJ2-1
V: TRBV4-1
DNA: TGCGCCAGCAGCCAAGAAAGGCAGGGATCCTACAATGAGCAGTTCTTC
CDR3: CASSQERQGSYNEQFF

D: NA
size: NA
J: TRBJ1-1
V: TRBV7-8
DNA: TGTGCCAGCAGCTTAACACCACAACCGAACACTGAAGCTTTCTTT
CDR3: CASSLTPQPNTEAFF

D: NA
size: few
J: TRBJ2-5
V: TRBV29-1
DNA: TGCAGCGTTGTTTTAGAGACCCAGTACTTC
CDR3: CSVVLETQYF

D: NA
size: NA
J: TRBJ2-5
V: TRBV7-3
DNA: TGTGCCAGCAGCTTAAATGGGGCCGTTGCGGAGACCCAGTACTTC
CDR3: CASSLNGAVAETQYF

D: TRBD1
size: NA
J: TRBJ2-7
V: TRBV18
DNA: TGTGCCAGCTCTAACCGGGACAGGGCTTACGAGCAGTACTTC
CDR3: CASSNRDRAYEQYF

D: NA
size: few
J: TRBJ1-1
V: TRBV7-9
DNA: TGTGCCAGCAGCTTTACTGGGCTGAACACTGAAGCTTTCTTT
CDR3: CASSFTGLNTEAFF

D: NA
size: NA
J: TRBJ1-1
V: TRBV30
DNA: TGTGCCTGGACCCAGGGTGACACTGAAGCTTTCTTT
CDR3: CAWTQGDTEAFF

D: NA
size: NA
J: TRBJ1-1
V: TRBV29-1
DNA: TGCAGCGTTGAACGGGGGCGGAACACTGAAGCTTTCTTT
CDR3: CSVERGRNTEAFF

D: NA
size: NA
J: TRBJ2-3
V: TRBV10-3
DNA: TGTGCCATCAAGGCGGGTGCGGGGAACCCCACAGATACGCAGTATTTT
CDR3: CAIKAGAGNPTDTQYF

D: TRBD2
size: NA
J: TRBJ2-5
V: TRBV6-5
DNA: TGTGCCAGCAGACTTACTAGCGCCCAAGAGACCCAGTACTTC
CDR3: CASRLTSAQETQYF

D: NA
size: few
J: TRBJ1-1
V: TRBV6-1
DNA: TGTGCCAGCAGTGTGGAGGGATGGAGGTACACTGAAGCTTTCTTT
CDR3: CASSVEGWRYTEAFF

D: NA
size: NA
J: TRBJ2-5
V: TRBV12-3/TRBV12-4
DNA: TGTGCCAGCAGTGCCCCGGGATTGGAGACCCAGTACTTC
CDR3: CASSAPGLETQYF

D: NA
size: few
J: TRBJ2-1
V: TRBV10-1
DNA: TGCGCCAGCAGTGGGCTCCCCGGCAATGAGCAGTTCTTC
CDR3: CASSGLPGNEQFF

D: TRBD1
size: NA
J: TRBJ2-5
V: TRBV5-1
DNA: TGCGCCAGCAGTCGGACAGGGGCTTGGGAGACCCAGTACTTC
CDR3: CASSRTGAWETQYF

D: NA
size: NA
J: TRBJ1-1
V: TRBV12-3/TRBV12-4
DNA: TGTGCCAGCAGAGGGGGGTCCGGAGCTTTCTTT
CDR3: CASRGGSGAFF

D: NA
size: NA
J: TRBJ1-2
V: TRBV5-1
DNA: TGCGCCAGCAGCTCACCTAAGGAGGATGGCTACACCTTC
CDR3: CASSSPKEDGYTF

D: NA
size: NA
J: TRBJ2-3
V: TRBV4-3
DNA: TGCGCCAGCAGCCAAGTATCAGGAGGGGATACGCAGTATTTT
CDR3: CASSQVSGGDTQYF

D: TRBD1
size: few
J: TRBJ1-4
V: TRBV4-1
DNA: TGCGCCAGCAGCCAAGCGCTGACCAGGGGGTTGACTAATGAAAAACTGTTTTTT
CDR3: CASSQALTRGLTNEKLFF

D: NA
size: few
J: TRBJ2-7
V: TRBV20-1
DNA: TGCAGTGCTAGAAGCAGGGGTGCCTACGAGCAGTACTTC
CDR3: CSARSRGAYEQYF

D: TRBD1
size: few
J: TRBJ1-2
V: TRBV20-1
DNA: TGCAGTGCATTCGCTCGGGACAGGGTTGTATATGGCTACACCTTC
CDR3: CSAFARDRVVYGYTF

D: NA
size: few
J: TRBJ2-7
V: TRBV14
DNA: TGTGCCAGCAGCGCTTCCGGGCCCAGAACCTACGAGCAGTACTTC
CDR3: CASSASGPRTYEQYF

D: NA
size: NA
J: TRBJ2-2
V: TRBV6-1
DNA: TGTGCCAGCGAAAGACCCCCCGGGGAGCTGTTTTTT
CDR3: CASERPPGELFF

D: NA
size: NA
J: TRBJ1-3
V: TRBV29-1
DNA: TGCAGCGTTGTAACGGGGGCTGGAAACACCATATATTTT
CDR3: CSVVTGAGNTIYF

D: TRBD1
size: few
J: TRBJ1-6
V: TRBV5-6
DNA: TGTGCCAGCAGAATAGCGTCGACAGGGCTTTATTCACCCCTCCACTTT
CDR3: CASRIASTGLYSPLHF

D: NA
size: NA
J: TRBJ1-2
V: TRBV3-1
DNA: TGTGCCAGCTCCAAGGAAAGCTCTTGGACACGCTCCTATGGCTACACCTTC
CDR3: CASSKESSWTRSYGYTF

D: TRBD1
size: NA
J: TRBJ2-3
V: TRBV12-3/TRBV12-4
DNA: TGTGCCAGCACCGGACAGGGAGTACCAGATACGCAGTATTTT
CDR3: CASTGQGVPDTQYF

D: NA
size: NA
J: TRBJ2-5
V: TRBV6-5
DNA: TGTGCCAGCAGTTACGGTGGGGTTGAGACCCAGTACTTC
CDR3: CASSYGGVETQYF

D: NA
size: few
J: TRBJ1-4
V: TRBV5-1
DNA: TGCGCCAGCAGCTTGAGCACTAATGAAAAACTGTTTTTT
CDR3: CASSLSTNEKLFF